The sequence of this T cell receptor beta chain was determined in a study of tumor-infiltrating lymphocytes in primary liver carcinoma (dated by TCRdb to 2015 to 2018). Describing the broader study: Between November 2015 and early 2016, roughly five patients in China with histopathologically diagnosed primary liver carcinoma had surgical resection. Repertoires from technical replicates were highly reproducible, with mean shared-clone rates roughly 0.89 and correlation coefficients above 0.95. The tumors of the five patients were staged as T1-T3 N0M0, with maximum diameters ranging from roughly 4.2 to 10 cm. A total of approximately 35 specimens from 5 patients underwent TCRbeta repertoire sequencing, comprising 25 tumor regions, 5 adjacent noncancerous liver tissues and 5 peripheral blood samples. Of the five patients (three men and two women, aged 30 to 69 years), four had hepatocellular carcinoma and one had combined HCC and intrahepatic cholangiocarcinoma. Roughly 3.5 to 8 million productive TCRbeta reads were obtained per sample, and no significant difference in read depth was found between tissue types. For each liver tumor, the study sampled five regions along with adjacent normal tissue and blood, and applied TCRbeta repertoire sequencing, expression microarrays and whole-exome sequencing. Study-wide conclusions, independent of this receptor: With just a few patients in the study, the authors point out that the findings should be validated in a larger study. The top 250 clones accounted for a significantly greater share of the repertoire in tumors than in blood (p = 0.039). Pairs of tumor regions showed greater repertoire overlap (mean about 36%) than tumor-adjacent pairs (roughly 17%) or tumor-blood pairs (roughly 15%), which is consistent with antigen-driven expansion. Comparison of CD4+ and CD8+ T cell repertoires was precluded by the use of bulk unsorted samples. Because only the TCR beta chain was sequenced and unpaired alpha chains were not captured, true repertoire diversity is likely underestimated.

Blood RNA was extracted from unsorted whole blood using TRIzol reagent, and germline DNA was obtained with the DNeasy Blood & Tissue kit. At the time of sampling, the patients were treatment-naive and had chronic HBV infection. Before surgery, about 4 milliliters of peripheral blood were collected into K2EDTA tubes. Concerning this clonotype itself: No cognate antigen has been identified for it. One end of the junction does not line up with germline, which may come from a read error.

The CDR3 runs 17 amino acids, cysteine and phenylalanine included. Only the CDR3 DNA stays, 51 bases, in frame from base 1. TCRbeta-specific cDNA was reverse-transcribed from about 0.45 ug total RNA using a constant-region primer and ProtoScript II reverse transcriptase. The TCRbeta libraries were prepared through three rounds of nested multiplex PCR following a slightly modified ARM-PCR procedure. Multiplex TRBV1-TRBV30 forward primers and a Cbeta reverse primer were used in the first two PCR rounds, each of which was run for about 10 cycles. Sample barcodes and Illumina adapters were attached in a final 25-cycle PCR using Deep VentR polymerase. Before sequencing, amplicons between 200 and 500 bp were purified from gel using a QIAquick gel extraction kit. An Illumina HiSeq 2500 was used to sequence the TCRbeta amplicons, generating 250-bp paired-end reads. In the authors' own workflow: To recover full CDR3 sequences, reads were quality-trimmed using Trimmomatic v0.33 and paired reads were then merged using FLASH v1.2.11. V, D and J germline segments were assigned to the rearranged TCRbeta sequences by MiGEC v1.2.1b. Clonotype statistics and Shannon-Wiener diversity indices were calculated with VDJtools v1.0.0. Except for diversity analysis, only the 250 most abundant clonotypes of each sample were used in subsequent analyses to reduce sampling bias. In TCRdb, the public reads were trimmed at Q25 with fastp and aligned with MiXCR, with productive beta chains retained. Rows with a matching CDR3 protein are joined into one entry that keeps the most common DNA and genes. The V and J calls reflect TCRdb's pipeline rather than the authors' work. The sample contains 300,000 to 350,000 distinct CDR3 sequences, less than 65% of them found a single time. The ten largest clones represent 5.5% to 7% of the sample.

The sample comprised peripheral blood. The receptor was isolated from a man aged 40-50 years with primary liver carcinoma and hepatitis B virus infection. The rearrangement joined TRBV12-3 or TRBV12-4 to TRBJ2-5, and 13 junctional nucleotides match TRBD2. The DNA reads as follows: TGTGCCGGCAGTTCGGGACTAGCGGGATGGGCGGGCGAGACCCAGTACTTC. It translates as CAGSSGLAGWAGETQYF.